The entry that follows covers one T cell receptor beta chain sequence. The sample belongs to a study of siplizumab effects on memory and regulatory T cells. Germline lookup yields CDR1 MRHNA and CDR2 SNTAGT. With V trimmed by 5 bases and J by 0 bases, 0 bases remained unmatched. The CDR3 covers 14 residues. Clones were read by immunoSEQ multiplex PCR, and TCRdb kept only the in-frame ones, dropping some. The sample includes 90,000 to 140,000 clones, under 95% of them seen just once. The sequence was obtained from a human donor in good health. The V call is TRBV6-4, the J call TRBJ2-1, with 8 bases fitting TRBD2. Sequencing was done on a sample of CD4+ T cells sorted from blood. In DNA form, the CDR3 reads TGTGCCAGCAGTACTAGCGGCTCCTACAATGAGCAGTTCTTC. Translating it yields CASSTSGSYNEQFF.